The clone carrying this T cell receptor (beta chain) was detected once. Its specificity is unknown. The sequenced template was RNA, covering the TCR beta CDR3 region. RT-PCR in the first round used HTBI primers; a second-round multiplex PCR followed. TCRdb re-analysed the multiplex PCR reads in MiXCR, keeping a single row per CDR3 protein. The table records 150,000 to 200,000 distinct CDR3 sequences, 30% to 45% of them present only once. If patients had other autoimmune diseases, uncontrolled infections, pregnancy or lactation, they were excluded. As diagnostic evidence, clinical symptoms, serum thyroxine, TRAb, thyroid ultrasound and orbital computed tomography were relied upon. The sample is drawn from a study of Graves' ophthalmopathy and Graves' hyperthyroidism. V was shortened by 2 bases and J by 4 bases, with 8 bases between the two germline ends. Germline values: CDR1 MNHEY, CDR2 SVGAGI. CDR3 length: 13 residues.

Points from the study as a whole: For predicting ophthalmopathy progression, the model had 70.59% sensitivity and roughly 76% specificity. Thyroid clonotypes that were expanded above 0.001 frequency mostly also appeared in blood.

The source material was peripheral blood. This sequence joins TRBV6-5 and TRBJ2-5; the D is unclear. This TCR was sampled from a woman aged 40 to 50 with Graves' ophthalmopathy. The CDR3 DNA reads as TGTGCCAGCAGTTACAGGGCAGGAGAGACCCAGTACTTC. This gives the protein CASSYRAGETQYF.